Sequencing of this T cell receptor beta chain was carried out in a study of tumor-infiltrating lymphocytes in oesophageal squamous cell carcinoma. TCRdb re-derived calls from the PCR reads in MiXCR, one entry per CDR3 protein. The sample has under 6,500 distinct CDR3 sequences; 13% to 15% are singletons. From germline, CDR1 is KGHDR and CDR2 SFDVKD. The CDR3 consists of 15 residues. This clonotype was seen a handful of times. This rearrangement joins TRBV24-1 to TRBJ2-1; 14 bases are shared with TRBD2. The J call is uncertain, as TRBJ2-7 better fits the DNA end. This receptor was identified in a male donor with esophageal squamous cell carcinoma. Sequenced sample: normal esophageal tissue next to the tumor. The DNA of the CDR3 is TGTGCCACCAGGGATGGACTAGCGGGGGGCCGTGAGCAGTACTTC. Its protein is CATRDGLAGGREQYF.